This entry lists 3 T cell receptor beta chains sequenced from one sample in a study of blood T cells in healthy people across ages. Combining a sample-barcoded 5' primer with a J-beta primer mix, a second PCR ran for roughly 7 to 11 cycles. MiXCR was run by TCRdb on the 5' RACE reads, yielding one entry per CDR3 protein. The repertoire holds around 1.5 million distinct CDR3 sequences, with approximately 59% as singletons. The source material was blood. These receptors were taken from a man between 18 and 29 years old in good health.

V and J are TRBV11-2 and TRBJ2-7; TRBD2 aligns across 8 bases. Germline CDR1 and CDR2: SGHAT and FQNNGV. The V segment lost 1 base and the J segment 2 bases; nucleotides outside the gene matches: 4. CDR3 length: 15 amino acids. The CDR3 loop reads CASSLVPGGPYEQYF. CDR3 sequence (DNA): TGTGCCAGCAGCTTAGTGCCGGGAGGGCCCTACGAGCAGTACTTC.

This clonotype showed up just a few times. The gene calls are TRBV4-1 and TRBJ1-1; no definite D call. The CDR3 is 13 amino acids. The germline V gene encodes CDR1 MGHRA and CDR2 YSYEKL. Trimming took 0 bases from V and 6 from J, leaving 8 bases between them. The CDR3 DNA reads TGCGCCAGCAGCCAAGAAGGTATTCCTGAAGCTTTCTTT. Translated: CASSQEGIPEAFF.

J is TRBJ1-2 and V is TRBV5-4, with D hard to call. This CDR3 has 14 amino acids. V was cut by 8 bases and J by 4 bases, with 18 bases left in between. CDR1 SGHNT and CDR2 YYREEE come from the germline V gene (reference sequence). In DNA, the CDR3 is TGTGCCAGTACAACAACAGCCGTAGGCTATGGCTACACCTTC. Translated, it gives CASTTTAVGYGYTF. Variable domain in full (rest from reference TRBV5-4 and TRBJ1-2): ETGVTQSPTHLIKTRGQQVTLRCSSQSGHNTVSWYQQALGQGPQFIFQYYREEENGRGNFPPRFSGLQFPNYSSELNVNALELDDSALYLCASTTTAVGYGYTFGSGTRLTVV.